This T cell receptor beta chain is from a study of blood T cell repertoires in COVID-19. Study information: The United States, Italy and Spain were the sources of the acute and convalescent COVID-19 samples.

V dropped 6 bases and J dropped 2; count of bases not matched to a gene: 9. The CDR3 totals 14 residues. Germline V gives CDR1 SQVTM, CDR2 ANQGSEA. The data were produced by immunoSEQ multiplex PCR, yet TCRdb's version contains in-frame clones alone and is incomplete. The sample comprises 150,000 or so clones, 85% to 90% of which are singletons, and about a tenth rests with the top ten. While infection was still active, Seattle patients were enrolled and then followed longitudinally. The V and J genes are TRBV29-1 and TRBJ1-2, with 7 bases identical to TRBD1. The origin of this receptor is a woman aged 70-85 years with COVID-19, enrolled during active disease. The source material was peripheral blood. CDR3 in amino acids: CSVGGQVDNYGYTF. CDR3 sequence (DNA): TGCAGCGTGGGAGGACAGGTGGACAACTATGGCTACACCTTC.